Presented here are 25 T cell receptor beta chains from one specimen sequenced in a study of PD-1 blockade in mismatch repair-deficient tumors. As for time point: approximately 9-day in vitro stimulation with candidate neoantigen peptide 3. No antigen has been assigned to these receptors. TCRdb's table, derived via immunoSEQ multiplex PCR, lists solely in-frame clones and lacks some. The table lists roughly 10,000 clones, 90% to 95% of them singletons. Sequenced material: cells cultured in vitro, taken from a patient treated with pembrolizumab. All receptors come from an adult with mismatch repair-deficient cancer.

The rearrangement joins TRBV7-7 to TRBJ2-1, with 13 bases lining up with TRBD2. J lost 7 bases, V lost 5 bases, and 2 bases had no gene match. The CDR3 length is 14 residues. From germline, CDR1 is SSHAT and CDR2 FNYEAQ (reference sequence). The CDR3 loop is CASSVLAGGNEQFF. For the CDR3, the DNA is TGTGCCAGCAGCGTACTAGCGGGAGGGAATGAGCAGTTCTTC.

This rearrangement joins TRBV19 to TRBJ2-2; possible D gene TRBD2, 5 bases. The CDR3 has 17 residues. With 1 base removed from V and 6 bases from J, the gap between germline ends came to 18 bases. Germline V gene lookup returns CDR1 LNHDA and CDR2 SQIVND (reference sequence). CDR3 residues: CASSIAIGSRVAGELFF. The CDR3 coding sequence is TGTGCCAGTAGTATAGCAATCGGTTCGAGGGTCGCCGGGGAGCTGTTTTTT.

The sample holds one count of this clone. V and J are TRBV7-9 and TRBJ1-5; TRBD1 matches 7 bases. This CDR3 is built from 15 residues. Germline CDR1 and CDR2: SEHNR and FQNEAQ (reference sequence). V shed 3 bases, J shed 3 bases, and the junction held 5 bases outside the gene matches. CDR3 sequence (DNA): TGTGCCAGCAGCTTGTCACAGGGGCTCAATCAGCCCCAGCATTTT. As protein: CASSLSQGLNQPQHF.

The V and J genes are TRBV12-5 and TRBJ2-1; 7 nucleotides agree with TRBD2. V shed 4 bases and J 11 bases; nucleotides not matched to a gene: 17. The CDR3 has 16 residues. Germline V CDR1 and CDR2: LGHNT, FRNRAP. The CDR3 nucleotides are TGTGCTAGTGGTTCATCCGGGGACTACCTAGTTGGTAAGCAGTTCTTC. Protein product: CASGSSGDYLVGKQFF.

This clone appeared a single time. The CDR3 here is CASTSLPGTVYGYTF. CDR3 coding DNA: TGTGCCAGCACCTCACTTCCCGGGACGGTCTATGGCTACACCTTC. V gene TRBV27 combines with J gene TRBJ1-2, with D perhaps matching TRBD1 (5 bases). Per germline, CDR1 MNHEY and CDR2 SMNVEV (reference sequence). This CDR3 contains 15 residues. Trimming pared 7 bases from V and 4 bases from J, leaving 19 bases between.

The CDR3 DNA reads as TGTGCCAGCAGCCAAGATCAGTCGGATAGCTATGGCTACACCTTC. As protein: CASSQDQSDSYGYTF. The genes are TRBV14 and TRBJ1-2; no firm D call. V lost 0 bases and J lost 4, with 12 bases in between. The CDR3 totals 15 residues. Germline CDR1 SGHDN, CDR2 FVKESK.

This chain uses TRBV7-9 with TRBJ2-3; no definite D call. V dropped 5 bases and J dropped 2 bases, with 11 bases sitting between them. From germline, CDR1 is SEHNR and CDR2 FQNEAQ (reference sequence). This CDR3 is 14 amino acids long. In nucleotides, the CDR3 is TGTGCCAGCAGCCTGACCGCGATCACAGATACGCAGTATTTT. Translation gives CASSLTAITDTQYF. The full variable domain, with the rest looked up from reference TRBV7-9 and TRBJ2-3, is DTGVSQNPRHKITKRGQNVTFRCDPISEHNRLYWYRQTLGQGPEFLTYFQNEAQLEKSRLLSDRFSAERPKGSFSTLEIQRTEQGDSAMYLCASSLTAITDTQYFGPGTRLTVL.

The V and J genes are TRBV5-1 and TRBJ1-5; the D gene is possibly TRBD1 (6 bases). The CDR3 runs to 14 residues. Germline assignment: CDR1 SGHRS and CDR2 YFSETQ. V lost 4 bases, J lost 5 bases, and 13 bases lay in between. Here the CDR3 reads CASSLGTLDQPQHF. CDR3 bases: TGCGCCAGCAGCCTCGGGACACTGGATCAGCCCCAGCATTTT.

The rearrangement links TRBV29-1 to TRBJ2-1; the match to TRBD1 covers 8 bases. The CDR3 totals 12 residues. With V trimmed by 8 bases and J by 6 bases, 6 bases remained unmatched. CDR1 is SQVTM, CDR2 ANQGSEA, per germline. CDR3 in amino acids: CSLWDRTNEQFF. The CDR3 region has the DNA TGCAGCCTATGGGACAGGACCAATGAGCAGTTCTTC.

The V gene is TRBV11-2, the J gene TRBJ2-7; the match to TRBD2 covers 10 bases. V lost 1 base, J lost 6 bases, and 3 bases stayed unmatched. Per germline, CDR1 SGHAT and CDR2 FQNNGV. CDR3 length equals 14 residues. CDR3 in amino acids: CASSLASGRGEQYF. In nucleotides, the CDR3 is TGTGCCAGCAGCTTAGCAAGCGGGAGGGGCGAGCAGTACTTC.

The genes are TRBV19 and TRBJ1-2; the match to TRBD1 covers 10 bases. V gave up 7 bases and J gave up 2 bases; unmatched junction bases: 10. The CDR3 runs to 16 residues. Germline V gives CDR1 LNHDA, CDR2 SQIVND (reference sequence). The CDR3 reads CASNFPGQGVNYGYTF. The CDR3 coding sequence is TGTGCCAGTAATTTCCCTGGACAGGGGGTAAACTATGGCTACACCTTC.

The V and J genes are TRBV5-1 and TRBJ1-2; 7 bases line up with TRBD1. Germline V gene lookup returns CDR1 SGHRS and CDR2 YFSETQ. The J segment lost 8 bases and the V segment lost 4 bases, leaving 11 bases of the junction unmatched. The CDR3 has 14 amino acids. The CDR3 DNA follows: TGCGCCAGCAGCCCGGACAGGACGCGGAGCGGCTACACCTTC. This encodes CASSPDRTRSGYTF.

This chain uses TRBV28 with TRBJ2-7; the match to TRBD2 covers 8 bases. Germline-derived CDR1 and CDR2 are MDHEN and SYDVKM. The CDR3 has 19 residues. V dropped 8 bases and J dropped 2; count of bases not matched to a gene: 23. CDR3 loop: CASSIFELAALKTTYEQYF. The DNA for the CDR3 is TGTGCCAGCTCTATCTTTGAACTAGCGGCCCTAAAAACGACCTACGAGCAGTACTTC. The full variable domain, its missing parts supplied by reference TRBV28 and TRBJ2-7, is DVKVTQSSRYLVKRTGEKVFLECVQDMDHENMFWYRQDPGLGLRLIYFSYDVKMKEKGDIPEGYSVSREKKERFSLILESASTNQTSMYLCASSIFELAALKTTYEQYFGPGTRLTVT.

The genes are TRBV6-1 and TRBJ2-7; 8 bases line up with TRBD2. Germline lookup yields CDR1 MNHNS and CDR2 SASEGT. This CDR3 spans 19 amino acids. Trimming took 1 base from V and 2 from J; bases not matched to a gene: 16. The DNA for the CDR3 is TGTGCCAGCAGTGAAGTCAGCCCAGCTGCGAGCGGGAGAACCTACGAGCAGTACTTC. Amino acids: CASSEVSPAASGRTYEQYF.

The rearrangement links TRBV28 to TRBJ1-4, with TRBD1 matching over 8 bases. The CDR3 is 13 amino acids. Germline CDR1 MDHEN, CDR2 SYDVKM. Trimming removed 8 bases from V and 7 bases from J; junction bases left unmatched: 6. CDR3 amino acids: CASLDRGSEKLFF. CDR3 DNA sequence: TGTGCCAGCTTAGACAGGGGTAGTGAAAAACTGTTTTTT.

The CDR3, as DNA: TGTGCCAGCAGTGCTCATGGGGAAGCTGAAGCTTTCTTT. This sequence encodes CASSAHGEAEAFF. The V gene is TRBV6-4, the J gene TRBJ1-1; D gene ambiguous. Trimming took 4 bases from V and 6 from J, leaving 12 bases between them. The CDR3 has 13 residues. Germline-derived CDR1 and CDR2 are MRHNA and SNTAGT.

V gene TRBV11-2 combines with J gene TRBJ2-1, with D uncertain. The V end was cut by 7 bases, the J end by 8 bases, with 24 bases between. The CDR3 runs to 16 residues. Germline V gene lookup returns CDR1 SGHAT and CDR2 FQNNGV. The CDR3 region is CASTFGPPNGWDEQFF. For the CDR3, the DNA is TGTGCCAGCACCTTCGGACCTCCGAACGGGTGGGATGAGCAGTTCTTC. Full variable domain (outside the CDR3, taken from reference TRBV11-2 and TRBJ2-1): EAGVAQSPRYKIIEKRQSVAFWCNPISGHATLYWYQQILGQGPKLLIQFQNNGVVDDSQLPKDRFSAERLKGVDSTLKIQPAKLEDSAVYLCASTFGPPNGWDEQFFGPGTRLTVL.

This clone was counted a single time. The chain joins TRBV27 to TRBJ1-4; the match to TRBD1 covers 7 bases. The V and J ends lost 10 bases and 8 bases, in that order; junction bases with no gene match: 7. Germline CDR1 MNHEY, CDR2 SMNVEV (reference sequence). The CDR3 consists of 12 residues. CDR3 sequence reads: CATRDSSEKLFF. The DNA for the CDR3 is TGTGCCACCAGGGACAGTTCCGAAAAACTGTTTTTT.

This chain links TRBV29-1 with TRBJ2-3; D ambiguous. This CDR3 comprises 11 residues. V was clipped by 1 base and J by 5 bases, with 4 bases between them. Germline CDR1 reads SQVTM; CDR2 reads ANQGSEA. CDR3 sequence: CSVEGGDTQYF. The CDR3 region has the DNA TGCAGCGTTGAAGGGGGAGATACGCAGTATTTT.

The chain couples TRBV7-9 to TRBJ2-5; tentatively, D is TRBD2 (7 bases). Looked up from germline, CDR1 is SEHNR and CDR2 is FQNEAQ (reference sequence). This CDR3 comprises 16 residues. Between the trimmed V and J ends, which lost 4 bases and 4 bases, there was a span of 19 bases. The CDR3 reads CASSSAGGHPPETQYF. The CDR3 DNA reads TGTGCCAGCAGCTCGGCCGGGGGGCACCCTCCAGAGACCCAGTACTTC. The full variable domain, with the rest looked up from reference TRBV7-9 and TRBJ2-5, is DTGVSQNPRHKITKRGQNVTFRCDPISEHNRLYWYRQTLGQGPEFLTYFQNEAQLEKSRLLSDRFSAERPKGSFSTLEIQRTEQGDSAMYLCASSSAGGHPPETQYFGPGTRLLVL.

The chain uses TRBV6-1 and TRBJ2-2, with D perhaps TRBD2 (6 bases). V was clipped by 7 bases and J by 2 bases, with 14 bases between them. The CDR3 totals 15 residues. CDR1 is MNHNS, CDR2 SASEGT, per germline. In DNA form, the CDR3 reads TGTGCCAGCAACGCGGGACGGATCAACACCGGGGAGCTGTTTTTT. Translation gives CASNAGRINTGELFF.

The chain carries TRBV6-1 and TRBJ2-1; 11 bases align to TRBD2. V shed 6 bases and J 6 bases; nucleotides not matched to a gene: 7. The germline gives CDR1 MNHNS, CDR2 SASEGT. The CDR3 covers 15 residues. CDR3 sequence reads: CASSMLAGGTNEQFF. The CDR3 DNA sequence: TGTGCCAGCAGCATGCTAGCGGGAGGCACCAATGAGCAGTTCTTC.

This clone is medium-sized. This chain links TRBV5-4 with TRBJ2-7; possible D gene TRBD1, 5 bases. The V and J ends lost 6 bases and 5 bases respectively, with 18 bases between them. Germline CDR1 is SGHNT and CDR2 is YYREEE (reference sequence). The CDR3 loop spans 14 amino acids. The CDR3 loop reads CASNLWGSPNEQYF. CDR3 in DNA: TGTGCCAGCAACCTATGGGGCTCCCCGAACGAGCAGTACTTC.

The genes are TRBV28 and TRBJ1-2, with D tentatively TRBD1 (5 bases). Germline V gives CDR1 MDHEN, CDR2 SYDVKM. CDR3 length: 16 amino acids. Trimming removed 3 bases from V and 7 bases from J, with 21 bases in between. CDR3 DNA: TGTGCCAGCAGTTTTCTGGGGAGACAACGGGGGGGTGGCTACACCTTC. Translation gives CASSFLGRQRGGGYTF.

This sequence joins TRBV15 and TRBJ2-7, with a possible D match to TRBD2 (6 bases). Per the germline V gene, CDR1 is LNHNV and CDR2 is YYDKDF (reference sequence). Trimming removed 6 bases from V and 7 bases from J, with 16 bases in between. The CDR3 contains 13 residues. Here the CDR3 reads CATRAGILQEQYF. The CDR3, as DNA: TGTGCCACCAGGGCGGGAATACTTCAAGAGCAGTACTTC. The full variable domain, rest sourced from reference TRBV15 and TRBJ2-7, is DAMVIQNPRYQVTQFGKPVTLSCSQTLNHNVMYWYQQKSSQAPKLLFHYYDKDFNNEADTPDNFQSRRPNTSFCFLDIRSPGLGDTAMYLCATRAGILQEQYFGPGTRLTVT.